This passage covers 23 T cell receptor beta chains from one sample sequenced in a study of CD8+CD57+ T cells in acquired aplastic anemia (dated by TCRdb to between 2017 and 2018). Data came from an Illumina HiSeq 2000. Genomic DNA served as template for TCR beta VDJ combination and CDR3 sequence profiling. TCRdb reprocessing: public reads trimmed at Q25 with fastp, clones called with MiXCR, in-frame beta chains kept. Each entry is one CDR3 protein sequence, shown with its most common DNA and genes. This sample holds 150,000 to 200,000 distinct CDR3 sequences; around 66% were observed only once. Around 46% of the sample is in the top ten clones. The sequencing sample was made of sorted CD4+, CD8+, or CD8+CD57+ T cells (not recorded which) from PBMCs. These receptors were obtained from a human donor with severe aplastic anemia or a healthy control (not recorded which).

CDR3 coding DNA: TGTGCCAGCAGTGGCGGGGGGGCTTATGAGCAGTTCTTC. Translating it yields CASSGGGAYEQFF. This rearrangement joins TRBV6-5 to TRBJ2-1; 9 bases align to TRBD2. The germline V gene has CDR1 MNHEY and CDR2 SVGAGI. This CDR3 comprises 13 residues. The V gene end was trimmed by 5 bases and the J gene end by 8 bases; junction bases not matched to a gene: 4.

The CDR3 reads CATQTGFFEQYF. For the CDR3, the DNA is TGTGCCACCCAGACAGGCTTCTTCGAGCAGTACTTC. The rearrangement uses TRBV6-1 and TRBJ2-7; D is perhaps TRBD1 (6 bases). V was clipped by 10 bases and J by 6 bases, with 16 bases between them. The germline V gene has CDR1 MNHNS and CDR2 SASEGT. This CDR3 is 12 amino acids long.

Ten or more counts support this clonotype. The chain joins TRBV7-9 to TRBJ1-5; D remains unclear. Germline V CDR1 and CDR2: SEHNR, FQNEAQ (reference sequence). V was trimmed by 1 base and J by 3 bases, leaving 16 bases between them. The length of the CDR3 is 17 residues. This CDR3 is CASSLDLGTYANQPQHF. The CDR3 nucleotides read TGTGCCAGCAGCTTAGATCTCGGCACGTACGCCAATCAGCCCCAGCATTTT.

This clonotype was found once. A single base separates this from a much larger clone, so it may be a read error. The chain recombines TRBV7-9 with TRBJ1-2; maybe TRBD1 (6 bases). Germline V CDR1 and CDR2: SEHNR, FQNEAQ (reference sequence). The CDR3 has 14 amino acids. The CDR3 coding sequence is TGCGCCAGCAGCCAAGAACAGGGTTACTATGGCTACACCTTC. Translating it yields CASSQEQGYYGYTF.

This clonotype was found a few times. The rearrangement links TRBV20-1 to TRBJ2-7; TRBD1 aligns across 7 bases. The CDR3 length is 15 residues. V dropped 3 bases and J dropped 4; count of bases not matched to a gene: 12. Germline V gene lookup returns CDR1 DFQATT and CDR2 SNEGSKA (reference sequence). CDR3 sequence: CSARDRGGIGYEQYF. The DNA for the CDR3 is TGCAGTGCTAGGGACAGAGGGGGCATCGGGTACGAGCAGTACTTC.

This chain uses TRBV7-6 with TRBJ2-3, with D uncertain. Per germline, CDR1 SGHVS and CDR2 FNYEAQ. This CDR3 comprises 15 residues. The V end lost 1 base, the J end lost 3 bases, and 11 bases lay between the germline ends. The CDR3, as DNA: TGTGCCAGCAGCTTAGAGACTCGTCAAACAGATACGCAGTATTTT. Protein sequence: CASSLETRQTDTQYF.

This clonotype was picked up many times. The chain couples TRBV9 to TRBJ1-1; no reliable D call. Trimming pared 3 bases from V and 6 bases from J, leaving 15 bases between. In germline, CDR1 is SGDLS, CDR2 YYNGEE. This CDR3 has 14 amino acids. CDR3 protein: CASSAYRTLPEAFF. The CDR3 coding sequence is TGTGCCAGCAGCGCTTACCGGACGTTGCCTGAAGCTTTCTTT. Based on the CDR3 plus reference TRBV9 and TRBJ1-1, the full variable domain is DSGVTQTPKHLITATGQRVTLRCSPRSGDLSVYWYQQSLDQGLQFLIQYYNGEERAKGNILERFSAQQFPDLHSELNLSSLELGDSALYFCASSAYRTLPEAFFGQGTRLTVV.

A few counts support this clonotype. The chain couples TRBV7-9 to TRBJ1-2; 9 bases line up with TRBD1. The ends lost 4 bases at V and 6 bases at J; junction bases unmatched: 6. Germline V gene lookup returns CDR1 SEHNR and CDR2 FQNEAQ (reference sequence). The CDR3 consists of 14 residues. The CDR3 sequence is CASSSGTGWDGYTF. DNA for the CDR3: TGTGCCAGCAGCTCAGGGACAGGGTGGGATGGCTACACCTTC.

This clonotype ranks as hyperexpanded (1% or more). The chain joins TRBV10-3 to TRBJ2-1, with 7 bases fitting TRBD1. The V segment lost 8 bases and the J segment 5 bases; nucleotides outside the gene matches: 6. CDR3 length: 13 residues. Germline V gene sequence: CDR1 ENHRY, CDR2 SYGVKD. The chain's CDR3 is CAIRTGEHNEQFF. CDR3 bases: TGTGCCATCCGGACAGGAGAGCACAATGAGCAGTTCTTC.

The chain carries TRBV7-3 and TRBJ2-1; D unresolved. This CDR3 is built from 13 residues. Germline V gene sequence: CDR1 SGHTA, CDR2 FQGTGA. With 5 bases removed from V and 10 bases from J, the gap between germline ends came to 15 bases. The DNA of the CDR3 is TGTGCCAGCAGCCCACAGCCTGAGTTCGAGCAGTTCTTC. Encoded protein: CASSPQPEFEQFF.

This clonotype has a count of ten or more. The genes are TRBV6-1 and TRBJ2-7, with TRBD2 as a possible D gene (5 bases). The CDR3 sequence is 15 residues long. CDR1 is MNHNS and CDR2 is SASEGT in the germline V gene. V was clipped by 2 bases and J by 0 bases, with 11 bases between them. CDR3 DNA: TGTGCCAGCAGTGAATCTGAGGGAAGCTCCTACGAGCAGTACTTC. This translates into CASSESEGSSYEQYF.

This clonotype was observed once. This chain connects TRBV2 to TRBJ1-3; D gene ambiguous. Germline loops: CDR1 SNHLY, CDR2 FYNNEI. With 6 bases removed from V and 0 bases from J, the gap between germline ends came to 9 bases. This CDR3 has 14 amino acids. CDR3 residues: CASRGHSSGNTIYF. The CDR3, as DNA: TGTGCCAGCAGGGGCCACAGCTCTGGAAACACCATATATTTT.

V gene TRBV29-1 combines with J gene TRBJ2-2, with 11 bases matching TRBD2. This CDR3 has 14 amino acids. The ends lost 4 bases at V and 6 bases at J; junction bases unmatched: 4. Germline-derived CDR1 and CDR2 are SQVTM and ANQGSEA. The CDR3 nucleotides are TGCAGCGTTGTTAGCGGGGGGGCTGCCGGGGAGCTGTTTTTT. This encodes CSVVSGGAAGELFF.

There are a few counts of this clonotype. The rearrangement uses TRBV25-1 and TRBJ1-3; D possibly corresponds to TRBD1 (6 bases). The CDR3 is 15 residues long. Germline V gene sequence: CDR1 MGHDK, CDR2 SYGVNS. Between the trimmed V and J ends, which lost 6 bases and 4 bases, there was a span of 16 bases. The CDR3 DNA is TGTGCCAGCAGCTTGCTGGGGGCGCACGGAAACACCATATATTTT. This gives the protein CASSLLGAHGNTIYF.

V gene TRBV5-1 combines with J gene TRBJ2-3, with 9 bases lining up with TRBD1. CDR1 and CDR2 (germline): SGHRS, YFSETQ. The J segment lost 4 bases and the V segment lost 6 bases, leaving 6 bases of the junction unmatched. The CDR3 has 14 residues. CDR3 nucleotides: TGCGCCAGCAACCTGGACAGGGGATCAGATACGCAGTATTTT. Its translation: CASNLDRGSDTQYF.

A note on this clonotype: Mismatch with germline at one junction end may stem from a read error. V usage is TRBV6-1 and J usage is TRBJ2-5; possibly TRBD2 for D (6 bases). Germline values: CDR1 MNHNS, CDR2 SASEGT. The CDR3 extends over 15 amino acids. CDR3 amino acids: CASSEGGGTQETKYF. In DNA, the CDR3 is TGTGCCAGCAGTGAGGGTGGGGGGACCCAAGAGACCAAGTACTTC.

CDR3 nucleotides: TGTGCCAGCAGACCAGGACAGGGGACCGGGGAGCTGTTTTTT. Amino acid sequence: CASRPGQGTGELFF. The V call is TRBV7-9, the J call TRBJ2-2, with 9 nucleotides matching TRBD1. The germline V gene has CDR1 SEHNR and CDR2 FQNEAQ (reference sequence). The CDR3 has 14 amino acids. V was pared by 6 bases and J by 5 bases, with 4 bases of the junction left unmatched.

The rearrangement uses TRBV11-2 and TRBJ2-7; 8 positions agree with TRBD1. This CDR3 comprises 16 residues. J gave up 3 bases and V 5 bases, and 12 bases lay outside the gene matches. Per the germline V gene, CDR1 is SGHAT and CDR2 is FQNNGV. Here the CDR3 reads CASSRGQGLVGYEQYF. CDR3 bases: TGTGCCAGCAGCCGCGGACAGGGCTTGGTCGGCTACGAGCAGTACTTC.

The chain carries TRBV6-6 and TRBJ2-3; 14 bases agree with TRBD2. Trimming took 4 bases from V and 6 from J; bases not matched to a gene: 9. This CDR3 spans 17 amino acids. Per germline, CDR1 MNHNY and CDR2 SVGAGI (reference sequence). In DNA, the CDR3 is TGTGCCAGCAGTTTGACTAGCGGGGGGGCCGATGGCGATACGCAGTATTTT. Translating gives CASSLTSGGADGDTQYF.

This clonotype was detected a few times. J is TRBJ2-7 and V is TRBV25-1, with 8 bases aligning to TRBD2. V was clipped by 4 bases and J by 4 bases; unmatched bases: 6. This CDR3 region has 14 residues. CDR1 is MGHDK and CDR2 is SYGVNS in the germline V gene. Here the CDR3 reads CASSGAGGVYEQYF. DNA of the CDR3: TGTGCCAGCAGTGGCGCCGGGGGGGTTTACGAGCAGTACTTC.

V is TRBV10-3 and J is TRBJ2-2, with unresolved D. The germline V and J ends were trimmed by 4 bases and 4 bases, with 7 bases remaining between them. The CDR3 is 13 residues long. Germline lookup yields CDR1 ENHRY and CDR2 SYGVKD. The CDR3 coding sequence is TGTGCCATCAGTGCGGAACCCACCGGGGAGCTGTTTTTT. Translated, it gives CAISAEPTGELFF.

V gene TRBV10-3 combines with J gene TRBJ2-2; weak D call: TRBD2 (6 bases). The germline V gene has CDR1 ENHRY and CDR2 SYGVKD. The germline V and J ends were trimmed by 2 bases and 4 bases, with 14 bases remaining between them. This CDR3 is built from 16 residues. CDR3 nucleotides: TGTGCCATCAGTGAGCAGATTGCGGGAAGCACCGGGGAGCTGTTTTTT. Translated: CAISEQIAGSTGELFF.

This rearrangement joins TRBV25-1 to TRBJ2-2; no clear D. Germline V CDR1 and CDR2: MGHDK, SYGVNS. Trimming pared 5 bases from V and 7 bases from J, leaving 8 bases between. This CDR3 contains 12 residues. The CDR3 region is CASSRVIGELFF. The DNA of the CDR3 is TGTGCCAGCAGTCGCGTGATCGGGGAGCTGTTTTTT.